This T cell receptor beta chain is drawn from a study of blood T cell repertoires in COVID-19. Study background: The cDNA or gDNA used as material had been derived from T cells, B-cell-depleted T cells, or PBMCs.

Sequencing used immunoSEQ multiplex PCR; TCRdb keeps in-frame clones, though not all of them. The repertoire has around 120,000 clones, over 75% of them found once; the top ten carry 11%. CDR1 is SGHRS, CDR2 YFSETQ, per germline. V lost 5 bases and J lost 8; bases outside the gene matches: 13. The CDR3 loop spans 15 amino acids. The sample comprised peripheral blood. The sequence came from a man at least 80 years old with acute or convalescent COVID-19. V gene TRBV5-1 combines with J gene TRBJ1-1, with TRBD1 matching 9 bases. CDR3 nucleotide sequence: TGCGCCAGCAGACCTACAACGGGGACAGGGAACGAAGCTTTCTTT. Residues: CASRPTTGTGNEAFF.